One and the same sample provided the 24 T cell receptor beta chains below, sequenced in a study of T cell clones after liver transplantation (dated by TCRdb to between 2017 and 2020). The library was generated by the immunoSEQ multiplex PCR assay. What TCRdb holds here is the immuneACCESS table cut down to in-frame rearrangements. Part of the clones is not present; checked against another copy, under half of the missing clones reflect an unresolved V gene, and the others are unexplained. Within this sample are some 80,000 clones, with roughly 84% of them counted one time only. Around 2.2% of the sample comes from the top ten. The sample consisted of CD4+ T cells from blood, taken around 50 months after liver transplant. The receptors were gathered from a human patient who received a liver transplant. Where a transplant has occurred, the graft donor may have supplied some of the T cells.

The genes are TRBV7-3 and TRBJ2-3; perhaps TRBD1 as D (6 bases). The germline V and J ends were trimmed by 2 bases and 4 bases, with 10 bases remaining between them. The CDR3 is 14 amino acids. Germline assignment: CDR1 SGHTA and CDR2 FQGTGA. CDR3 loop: CASSLYRVPDTQYF. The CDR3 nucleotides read TGTGCCAGCAGCTTATACAGGGTGCCAGATACGCAGTATTTT.

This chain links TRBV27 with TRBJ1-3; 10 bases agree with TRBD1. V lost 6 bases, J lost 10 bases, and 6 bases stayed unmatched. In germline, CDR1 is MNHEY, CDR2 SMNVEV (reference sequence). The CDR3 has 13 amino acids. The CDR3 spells CASRTRTGGTIYF. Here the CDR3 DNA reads TGTGCCAGCAGAACCCGGACAGGGGGAACCATATATTTT.

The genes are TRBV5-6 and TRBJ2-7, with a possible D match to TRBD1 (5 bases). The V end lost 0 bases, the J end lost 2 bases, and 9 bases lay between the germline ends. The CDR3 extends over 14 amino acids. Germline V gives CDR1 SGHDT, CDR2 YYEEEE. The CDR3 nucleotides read TGTGCCAGCAGCTTGGGACAGACTCCCTACGAGCAGTACTTC. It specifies CASSLGQTPYEQYF.

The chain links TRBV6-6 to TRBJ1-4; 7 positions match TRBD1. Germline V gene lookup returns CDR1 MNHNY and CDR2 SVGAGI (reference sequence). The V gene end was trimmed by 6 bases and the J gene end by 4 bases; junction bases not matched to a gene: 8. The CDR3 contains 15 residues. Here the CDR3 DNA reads TGTGCCAGCAGGACGACGACAGGGAATAATGAAAAACTGTTTTTT. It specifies CASRTTTGNNEKLFF.

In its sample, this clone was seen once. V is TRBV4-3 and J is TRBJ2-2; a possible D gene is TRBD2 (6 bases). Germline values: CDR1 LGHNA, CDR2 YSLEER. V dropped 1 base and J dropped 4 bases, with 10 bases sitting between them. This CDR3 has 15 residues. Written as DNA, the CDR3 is TGCGCCAGCAGCCAAGTTCAGGGAGGCACCGGGGAGCTGTTTTTT. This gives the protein CASSQVQGGTGELFF.

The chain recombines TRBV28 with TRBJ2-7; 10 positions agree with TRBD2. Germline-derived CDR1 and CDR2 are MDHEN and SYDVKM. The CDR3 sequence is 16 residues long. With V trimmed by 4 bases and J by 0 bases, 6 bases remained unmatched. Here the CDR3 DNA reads TGTGCCAGCAGTTCAATCGGACTAGCGGACTCCTACGAGCAGTACTTC. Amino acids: CASSSIGLADSYEQYF. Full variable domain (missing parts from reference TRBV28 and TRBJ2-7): DVKVTQSSRYLVKRTGEKVFLECVQDMDHENMFWYRQDPGLGLRLIYFSYDVKMKEKGDIPEGYSVSREKKERFSLILESASTNQTSMYLCASSSIGLADSYEQYFGPGTRLTVT.

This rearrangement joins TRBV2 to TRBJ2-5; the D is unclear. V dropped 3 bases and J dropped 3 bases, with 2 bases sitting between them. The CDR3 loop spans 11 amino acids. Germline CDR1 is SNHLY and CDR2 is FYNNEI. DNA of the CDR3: TGTGCCAGCAGTGACGAAGAGACCCAGTACTTC. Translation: CASSDEETQYF.

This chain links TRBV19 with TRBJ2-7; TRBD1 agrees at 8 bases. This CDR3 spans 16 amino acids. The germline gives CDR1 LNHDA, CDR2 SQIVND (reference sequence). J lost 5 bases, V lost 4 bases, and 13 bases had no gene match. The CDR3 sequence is CASSTGWTGRAHEQYF. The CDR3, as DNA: TGTGCCAGTAGTACGGGGTGGACAGGGCGGGCACACGAGCAGTACTTC.

The CDR3 bases are TGTGCCAGCAGCGTAGCTGAAACAGATACGCAGTATTTT. Protein product: CASSVAETDTQYF. The chain combines TRBV9 with TRBJ2-3; no firm D call. The CDR3 is 13 amino acids. V shed 0 bases and J shed 3 bases, with 5 bases lying between them. Germline V CDR1 and CDR2: SGDLS, YYNGEE.

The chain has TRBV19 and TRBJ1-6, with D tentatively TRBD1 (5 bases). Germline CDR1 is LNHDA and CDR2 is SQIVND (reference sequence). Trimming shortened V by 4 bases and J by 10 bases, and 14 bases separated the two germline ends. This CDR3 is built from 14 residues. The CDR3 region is CASSTGGGRSPLHF. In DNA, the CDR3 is TGTGCCAGTAGTACCGGGGGGGGACGGTCACCCCTCCACTTT.

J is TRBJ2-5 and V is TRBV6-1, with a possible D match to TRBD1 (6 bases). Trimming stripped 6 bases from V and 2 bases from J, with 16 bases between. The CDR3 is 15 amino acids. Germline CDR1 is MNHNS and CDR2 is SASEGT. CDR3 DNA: TGTGCCAGCAGGCCGCCGGGACAAGGGCAAGAGACCCAGTACTTC. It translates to CASRPPGQGQETQYF.

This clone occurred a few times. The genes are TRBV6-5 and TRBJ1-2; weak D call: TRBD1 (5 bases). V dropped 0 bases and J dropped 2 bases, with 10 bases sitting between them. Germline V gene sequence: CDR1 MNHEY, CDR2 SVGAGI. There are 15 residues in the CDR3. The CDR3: CASSYSGTVNYGYTF. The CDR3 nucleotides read TGTGCCAGCAGTTACTCGGGGACGGTGAACTATGGCTACACCTTC.

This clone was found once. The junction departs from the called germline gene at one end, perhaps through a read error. The CDR3 nucleotides read TGTGCCAGCAGTGGGCCTCGTCGGGGGAACACAGATACGCAGTATTTT. This gives the protein CASSGPRRGNTDTQYF. The chain links TRBV10-3 to TRBJ2-3; D perhaps matches TRBD2 (6 bases). The CDR3 covers 16 residues. Germline-derived CDR1 and CDR2 are ENHRY and SYGVKD.

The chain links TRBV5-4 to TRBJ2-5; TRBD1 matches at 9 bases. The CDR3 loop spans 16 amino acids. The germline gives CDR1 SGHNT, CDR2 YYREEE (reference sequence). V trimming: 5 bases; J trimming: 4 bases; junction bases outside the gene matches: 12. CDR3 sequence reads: CASRNTQGAVIETQYF. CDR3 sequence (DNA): TGTGCCAGCAGAAATACACAGGGGGCAGTGATAGAGACCCAGTACTTC.

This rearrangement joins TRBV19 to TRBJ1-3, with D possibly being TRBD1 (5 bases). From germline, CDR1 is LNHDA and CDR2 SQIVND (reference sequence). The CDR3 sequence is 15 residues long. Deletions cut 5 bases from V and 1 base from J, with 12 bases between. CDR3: CASSPQWGSGNTIYF. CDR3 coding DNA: TGTGCCAGTAGTCCCCAGTGGGGGTCTGGAAACACCATATATTTT. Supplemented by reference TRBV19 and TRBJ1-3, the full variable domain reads DGGITQSPKYLFRKEGQNVTLSCEQNLNHDAMYWYRQDPGQGLRLIYYSQIVNDFQKGDIAEGYSVSREKKESFPLTVTSAQKNPTAFYLCASSPQWGSGNTIYFGEGSWLTVV.

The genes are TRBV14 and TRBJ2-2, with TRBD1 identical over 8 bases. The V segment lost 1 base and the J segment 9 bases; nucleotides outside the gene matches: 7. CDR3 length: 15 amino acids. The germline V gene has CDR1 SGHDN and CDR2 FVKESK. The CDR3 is CASSQARTGTRELFF. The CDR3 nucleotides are TGTGCCAGCAGCCAAGCAAGGACAGGGACTCGGGAGCTGTTTTTT.

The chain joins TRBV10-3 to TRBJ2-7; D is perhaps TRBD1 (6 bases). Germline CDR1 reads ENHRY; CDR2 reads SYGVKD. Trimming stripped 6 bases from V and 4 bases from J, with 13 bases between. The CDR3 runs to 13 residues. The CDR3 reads CAISADRSYEQYF. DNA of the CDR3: TGTGCCATCAGCGCCGACAGGTCGTACGAGCAGTACTTC.

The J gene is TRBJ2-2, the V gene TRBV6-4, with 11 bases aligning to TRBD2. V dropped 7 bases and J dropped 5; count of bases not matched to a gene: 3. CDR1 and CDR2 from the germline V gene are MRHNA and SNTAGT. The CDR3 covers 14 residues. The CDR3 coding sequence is TGTGCCAGCAAACTAGCGGGAGAAACCGGGGAGCTGTTTTTT. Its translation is CASKLAGETGELFF.

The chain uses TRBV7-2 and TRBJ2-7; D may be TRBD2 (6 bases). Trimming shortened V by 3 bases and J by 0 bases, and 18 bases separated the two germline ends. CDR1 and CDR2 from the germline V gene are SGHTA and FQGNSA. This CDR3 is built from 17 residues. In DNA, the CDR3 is TGTGCCAGCAGCTTCGGTCCTAGCGCGGGTTCCTCCTACGAGCAGTACTTC. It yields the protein CASSFGPSAGSSYEQYF.

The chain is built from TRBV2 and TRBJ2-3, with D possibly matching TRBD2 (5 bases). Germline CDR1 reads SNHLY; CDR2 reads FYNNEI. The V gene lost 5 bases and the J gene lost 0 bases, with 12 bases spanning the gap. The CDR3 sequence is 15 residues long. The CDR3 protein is CASSFGRESTDTQYF. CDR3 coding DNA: TGTGCCAGCAGTTTCGGACGGGAAAGCACAGATACGCAGTATTTT.

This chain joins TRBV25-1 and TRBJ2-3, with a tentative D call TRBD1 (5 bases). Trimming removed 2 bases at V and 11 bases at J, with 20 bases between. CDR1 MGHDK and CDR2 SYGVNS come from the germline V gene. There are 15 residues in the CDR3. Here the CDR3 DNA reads TGTGCCAGCAGTGAAGTAGTCGGACGGACATTGGGGCAGTATTTT. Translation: CASSEVVGRTLGQYF.

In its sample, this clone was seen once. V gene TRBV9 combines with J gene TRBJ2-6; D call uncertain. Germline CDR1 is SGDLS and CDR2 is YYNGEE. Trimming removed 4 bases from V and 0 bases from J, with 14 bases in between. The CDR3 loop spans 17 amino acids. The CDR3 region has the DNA TGTGCCAGCAGCAACGGCGTGTGGAACTCTGGGGCCAACGTCCTGACTTTC. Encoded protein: CASSNGVWNSGANVLTF.

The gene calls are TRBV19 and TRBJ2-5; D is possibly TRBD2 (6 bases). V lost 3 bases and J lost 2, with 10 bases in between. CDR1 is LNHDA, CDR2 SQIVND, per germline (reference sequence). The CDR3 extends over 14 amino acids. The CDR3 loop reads CASSIRGTQETQYF. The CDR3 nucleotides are TGTGCCAGTAGTATTCGAGGGACTCAAGAGACCCAGTACTTC.

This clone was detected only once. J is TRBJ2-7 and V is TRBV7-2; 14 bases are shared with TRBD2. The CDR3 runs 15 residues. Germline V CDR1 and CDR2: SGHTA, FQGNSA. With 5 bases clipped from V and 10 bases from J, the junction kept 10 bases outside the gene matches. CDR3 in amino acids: CASSIGTSGSTPQYF. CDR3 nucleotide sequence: TGTGCCAGCAGCATAGGGACTAGCGGGAGTACCCCCCAGTACTTC.